A single sample is the source of the 18 T cell receptor beta chains below, sequenced in a study of blood T cell repertoires in COVID-19 (dated by TCRdb to about 2020). The library was prepared using the immunoSEQ multiplex PCR assay. In TCRdb, the immuneACCESS table is reduced to in-frame sequences with V and J assigned. These tables do not hold every clone; where another copy was compared, an unresolved V gene accounts for under half, and the others remain unexplained. The sample yields 200,000 to 250,000 clones; approximately 89% were counted once. About 5% of the sample belongs to the ten largest clones. The sample consisted of peripheral blood. The receptors were sampled from a woman aged 40 to 50 with acute or convalescent COVID-19.

The genes are TRBV29-1 and TRBJ2-3; D perhaps matches TRBD2 (5 bases). V gave up 0 bases and J gave up 1 base, with 14 bases separating them. Germline V gene lookup returns CDR1 SQVTM and CDR2 ANQGSEA. The CDR3 contains 16 residues. CDR3 sequence (DNA): TGCAGCGTTGAAGATGGTATATCCGGGGGCACAGATACGCAGTATTTT. It translates to CSVEDGISGGTDTQYF.

The rearrangement links TRBV6-5 to TRBJ2-7, with D tentatively TRBD2 (6 bases). CDR3 length: 12 amino acids. V dropped 6 bases and J dropped 4 bases, with 10 bases sitting between them. CDR1 and CDR2 (germline): MNHEY, SVGAGI. CDR3 sequence (DNA): TGTGCCAGCAGGATGGAGGGTTACGAGCAGTACGTC. Translating gives CASRMEGYEQYV.

The CDR3 DNA is TGTGCCAGCAGCTGGGGGGTGGACACTGAAGCTTTCTTT. Translating it yields CASSWGVDTEAFF. This chain links TRBV11-2 with TRBJ1-1, with D possibly TRBD1 on 5 matching bases. The ends were cut back, 4 bases at V and 3 bases at J, with 9 bases in the middle. The CDR3 runs to 13 residues. Germline values: CDR1 SGHAT, CDR2 FQNNGV.

This clone has only a few counts. The J gene is TRBJ2-5, the V gene TRBV6-1; D remains ambiguous. The germline V gene encodes CDR1 MNHNS and CDR2 SASEGT. The CDR3 totals 15 residues. Trimming took 2 bases from V and 4 from J, leaving 14 bases between them. CDR3 sequence: CASSELAVGSETQYF. The CDR3 DNA reads TGTGCCAGCAGTGAATTGGCGGTCGGATCAGAGACCCAGTACTTC.

Only one count was recorded for this clone. This rearrangement joins TRBV6-5 to TRBJ1-2; D remains ambiguous. This CDR3 region has 13 residues. V gave up 5 bases and J gave up 4 bases, with 11 bases separating them. Germline lookup yields CDR1 MNHEY and CDR2 SVGAGI. Written as DNA, the CDR3 is TGTGCCAGCAGTCCCATACGGGGCTATGGCTACACCTTC. Translating gives CASSPIRGYGYTF.

The chain has TRBV6-1 and TRBJ1-1; D is unresolved. With 3 bases removed from V and 4 bases from J, the gap between germline ends came to 12 bases. Germline values: CDR1 MNHNS, CDR2 SASEGT. This CDR3 contains 14 residues. The CDR3 protein is CASSERWRATEAFF. Here the CDR3 DNA reads TGTGCCAGCAGTGAGCGGTGGAGAGCCACTGAAGCTTTCTTT.

This rearrangement joins TRBV18 to TRBJ1-1; TRBD1 aligns across 9 bases. This CDR3 is built from 17 residues. Germline CDR1 is KGHSH and CDR2 is LQKENI. Germline trimming cut 3 bases from V and 2 bases from J; bases unmatched to any gene: 10. This chain's CDR3 is CASSPRTGGNGNTEAFF. CDR3 in DNA: TGTGCCAGCTCACCTAGAACAGGGGGCAATGGTAACACTGAAGCTTTCTTT.

This clone was seen more than once but under ten times. The chain recombines TRBV11-2 with TRBJ1-5; D not resolved. The CDR3 sequence is 13 residues long. Between the trimmed V and J ends, which lost 3 bases and 6 bases, there was a span of 9 bases. Germline CDR1 SGHAT, CDR2 FQNNGV. This chain's CDR3 is CASSFGRSQPQHF. The CDR3 region has the DNA TGTGCCAGCAGCTTTGGGAGAAGTCAGCCCCAGCATTTT. The full variable domain, completed using reference TRBV11-2 and TRBJ1-5, is EAGVAQSPRYKIIEKRQSVAFWCNPISGHATLYWYQQILGQGPKLLIQFQNNGVVDDSQLPKDRFSAERLKGVDSTLKIQPAKLEDSAVYLCASSFGRSQPQHFGDGTRLSIL.

The V gene is TRBV27, the J gene TRBJ1-4; D is perhaps TRBD1 (5 bases). This CDR3 has 14 residues. Trimming took 5 bases from V and 1 from J, leaving 8 bases between them. CDR1 is MNHEY, CDR2 SMNVEV, per germline (reference sequence). CDR3 DNA: TGTGCCAGCAGTCTTGGACAAACTAATGAAAAACTGTTTTTT. This encodes CASSLGQTNEKLFF.

The V call is TRBV10-1, the J call TRBJ2-5; 10 bases align to TRBD2. Per germline, CDR1 WNHNN and CDR2 SYGVQD (reference sequence). The CDR3 sequence is 13 residues long. Losses at the gene ends were 9 bases for V and 0 bases for J; bases not matched to a gene: 1. CDR3 bases: TGCGCCAGTAGCGGGGGGTACCAAGAGACCCAGTACTTC. Amino acids: CASSGGYQETQYF.

The chain uses TRBV4-1 and TRBJ1-4; 9 bases match TRBD1. Germline V gives CDR1 MGHRA, CDR2 YSYEKL. J lost 5 bases, V lost 4 bases, and 8 bases had no gene match. The CDR3 spans 16 residues. DNA of the CDR3: TGCGCCAGCAGCCTCACTACCGGGACAGGGAATGAAAAACTGTTTTTT. This translates into CASSLTTGTGNEKLFF.

The gene calls are TRBV6-5 and TRBJ1-1; possibly TRBD1 for D (5 bases). In germline, CDR1 is MNHEY, CDR2 SVGAGI. The CDR3 consists of 13 residues. V was pared by 7 bases and J by 5 bases, with 14 bases between. The CDR3 DNA reads TGTGCCAGCAATAATAGGGGTCGGACTGAAGCTTTCTTT. Its translation: CASNNRGRTEAFF.

The rearrangement links TRBV9 to TRBJ2-3; perhaps TRBD1 as D (6 bases). The V gene's germline CDR1 is SGDLS and CDR2 YYNGEE. V lost 2 bases and J 2 bases, leaving 12 bases between the germline ends. This CDR3 region has 15 residues. CDR3 in amino acids: CASSVGTRTTDTQYF. The CDR3 DNA reads as TGTGCCAGCAGCGTGGGGACACGGACCACAGATACGCAGTATTTT.

This clone was observed once. The chain links TRBV4-1 to TRBJ2-2, with 11 bases lining up with TRBD2. Germline V lookup: CDR1 MGHRA, CDR2 YSYEKL. The CDR3 totals 17 residues. V was clipped by 6 bases and J by 1 base; unmatched bases: 7. The CDR3 reads CASRVIGLAGNTGELFF. CDR3 bases: TGCGCCAGCAGGGTAATAGGACTAGCGGGGAACACCGGGGAGCTGTTTTTT.

The chain uses TRBV2 and TRBJ1-5; D gene unclear. Germline V CDR1 and CDR2: SNHLY, FYNNEI. The V gene lost 8 bases and the J gene lost 8 bases, with 10 bases spanning the gap. The CDR3 loop spans 11 amino acids. The CDR3 here is CASSTREPQHF. The CDR3 nucleotides are TGTGCCAGCTCCACGAGGGAGCCCCAGCATTTT.

The chain has TRBV7-8 and TRBJ2-2, with a tentative D call TRBD2 (6 bases). Trimming removed 1 base at V and 4 bases at J, with 16 bases between. CDR3 length: 17 residues. CDR1 and CDR2 (germline): SGHVS, FQNEAQ. The CDR3 sequence is CASSLGDFPRGTGELFF. DNA of the CDR3: TGTGCCAGCAGCTTAGGGGACTTCCCGCGGGGCACCGGGGAGCTGTTTTTT.

The chain links TRBV9 to TRBJ2-1; 12 bases line up with TRBD2. Germline CDR1 reads SGDLS; CDR2 reads YYNGEE. The trim removed 1 base at V and 9 bases at J, leaving 8 bases unmatched. The length of the CDR3 is 16 residues. Written as DNA, the CDR3 is TGTGCCAGCAGCGTATCCTCTAGCGGGGGGGCCCCTGAGCAGTTCTTC. Translation gives CASSVSSSGGAPEQFF. The full variable domain, rest sourced from reference TRBV9 and TRBJ2-1, is DSGVTQTPKHLITATGQRVTLRCSPRSGDLSVYWYQQSLDQGLQFLIQYYNGEERAKGNILERFSAQQFPDLHSELNLSSLELGDSALYFCASSVSSSGGAPEQFFGPGTRLTVL.

The chain employs TRBV25-1 and TRBJ2-3; 7 bases match TRBD2. V shed 2 bases, J shed 0 bases, and the junction held 2 bases outside the gene matches. The length of the CDR3 is 15 residues. Germline V CDR1 and CDR2: MGHDK, SYGVNS. The CDR3 reads CASSEGTKSTDTQYF. CDR3 sequence (DNA): TGTGCCAGCAGTGAAGGGACTAAGAGCACAGATACGCAGTATTTT.